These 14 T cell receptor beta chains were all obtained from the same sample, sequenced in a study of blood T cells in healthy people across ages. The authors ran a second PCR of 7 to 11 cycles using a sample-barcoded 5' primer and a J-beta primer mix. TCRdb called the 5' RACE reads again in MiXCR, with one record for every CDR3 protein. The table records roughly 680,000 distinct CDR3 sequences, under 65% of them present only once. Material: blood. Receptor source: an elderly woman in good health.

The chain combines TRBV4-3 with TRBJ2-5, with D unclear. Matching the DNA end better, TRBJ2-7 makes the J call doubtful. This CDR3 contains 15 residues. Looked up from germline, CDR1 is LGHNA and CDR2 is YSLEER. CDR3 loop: CASSPSLKGAYEQYF. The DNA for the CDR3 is TGCGCCAGCAGCCCGAGCTTGAAGGGTGCCTACGAGCAGTACTTC.

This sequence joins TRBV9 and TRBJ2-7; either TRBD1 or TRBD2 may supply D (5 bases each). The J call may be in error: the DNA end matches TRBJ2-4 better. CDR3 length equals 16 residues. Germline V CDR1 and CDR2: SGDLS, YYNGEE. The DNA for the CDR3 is TGTGCCAGCAGCCCGAGGGGAGATTTAGCCAAAAACATTCAGTACTTC. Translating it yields CASSPRGDLAKNIQYF.

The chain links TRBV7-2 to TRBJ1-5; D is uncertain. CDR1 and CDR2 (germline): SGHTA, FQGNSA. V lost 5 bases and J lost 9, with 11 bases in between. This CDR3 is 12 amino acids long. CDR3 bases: TGTGCCAGCAGCCCCTCGGGCAGGCCCCAGCATTTT. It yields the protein CASSPSGRPQHF.

The CDR3 protein is CASTYLEAFF. In DNA, the CDR3 is TGTGCCAGCACCTACCTTGAAGCTTTCTTT. The rearrangement links TRBV2 to TRBJ1-1, with D uncertain. Germline lookup yields CDR1 SNHLY and CDR2 FYNNEI. Trimming pared 7 bases from V and 7 bases from J, leaving 7 bases between. The CDR3 has 10 amino acids.

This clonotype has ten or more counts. The CDR3 here is CSALPRTSGGHEQYF. In DNA form, the CDR3 reads TGCAGTGCTCTTCCCCGGACTAGCGGGGGCCACGAGCAGTACTTC. This chain uses TRBV20-1 with TRBJ2-7, with 13 positions matching TRBD2. This CDR3 comprises 15 residues. CDR1 DFQATT and CDR2 SNEGSKA come from the germline V gene (reference sequence). Trimming cost V 5 bases and J 5 bases; bases outside gene matches: 9.

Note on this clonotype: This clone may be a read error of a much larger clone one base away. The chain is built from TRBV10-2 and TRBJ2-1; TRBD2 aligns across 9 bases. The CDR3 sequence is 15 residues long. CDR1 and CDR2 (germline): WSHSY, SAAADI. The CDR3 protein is CAGSEWASGNDEQFF. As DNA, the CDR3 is TGCGCCGGCAGTGAGTGGGCTAGCGGGAACGATGAGCAGTTCTTC.

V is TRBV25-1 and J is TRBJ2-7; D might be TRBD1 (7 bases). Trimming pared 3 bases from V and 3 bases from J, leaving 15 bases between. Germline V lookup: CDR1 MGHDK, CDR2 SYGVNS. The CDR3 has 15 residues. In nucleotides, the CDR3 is TGTGCCAGCAGTGATCCCCAGGGGGGTAGCTACGAGCAGTACTTC. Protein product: CASSDPQGGSYEQYF.

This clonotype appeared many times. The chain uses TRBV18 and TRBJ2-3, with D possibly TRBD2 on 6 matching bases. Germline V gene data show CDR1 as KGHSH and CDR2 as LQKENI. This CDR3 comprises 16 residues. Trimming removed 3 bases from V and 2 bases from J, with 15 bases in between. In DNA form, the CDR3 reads TGTGCCAGCTCACCCAGGACTACCGCCATCACAGATACGCAGTATTTT. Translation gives CASSPRTTAITDTQYF.

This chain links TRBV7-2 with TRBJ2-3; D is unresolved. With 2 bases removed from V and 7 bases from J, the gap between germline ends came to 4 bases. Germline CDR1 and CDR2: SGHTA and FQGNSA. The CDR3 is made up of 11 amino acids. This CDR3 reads CASSLRHTQYF. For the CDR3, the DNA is TGTGCCAGCAGCTTAAGGCATACGCAGTATTTT.

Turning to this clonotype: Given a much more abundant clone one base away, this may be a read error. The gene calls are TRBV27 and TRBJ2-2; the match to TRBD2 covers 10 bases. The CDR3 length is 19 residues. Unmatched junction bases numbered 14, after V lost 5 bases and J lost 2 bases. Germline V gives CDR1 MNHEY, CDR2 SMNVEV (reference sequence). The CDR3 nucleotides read TGTGCCAGCAGTCGCCCGGTCCTAGCGGGAGATGGAAACACCGGGGAGCTGTTTTTT. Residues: CASSRPVLAGDGNTGELFF.

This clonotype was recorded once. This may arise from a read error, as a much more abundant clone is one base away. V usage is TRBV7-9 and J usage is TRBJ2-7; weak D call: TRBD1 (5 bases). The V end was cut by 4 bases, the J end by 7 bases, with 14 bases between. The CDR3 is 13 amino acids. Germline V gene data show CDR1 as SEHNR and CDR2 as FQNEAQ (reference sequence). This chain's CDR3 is CASSSDSYNEQYF. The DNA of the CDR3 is TGTGCCAGCAGCTCCGACAGTTACAATGAGCAGTACTTC.

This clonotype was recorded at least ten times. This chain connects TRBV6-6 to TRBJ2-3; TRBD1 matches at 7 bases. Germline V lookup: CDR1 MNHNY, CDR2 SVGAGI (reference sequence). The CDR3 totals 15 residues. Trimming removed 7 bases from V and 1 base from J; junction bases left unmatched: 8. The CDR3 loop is CASNEQGFGTDTQYF. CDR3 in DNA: TGTGCCAGCAACGAACAGGGGTTCGGCACAGATACGCAGTATTTT.

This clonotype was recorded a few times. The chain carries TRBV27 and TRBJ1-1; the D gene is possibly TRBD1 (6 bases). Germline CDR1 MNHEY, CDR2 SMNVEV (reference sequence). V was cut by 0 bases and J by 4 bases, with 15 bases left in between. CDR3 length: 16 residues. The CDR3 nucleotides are TGTGCCAGCAGTTTATCGTGGGGGCAGGTAGGCACTGAAGCTTTCTTT. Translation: CASSLSWGQVGTEAFF.

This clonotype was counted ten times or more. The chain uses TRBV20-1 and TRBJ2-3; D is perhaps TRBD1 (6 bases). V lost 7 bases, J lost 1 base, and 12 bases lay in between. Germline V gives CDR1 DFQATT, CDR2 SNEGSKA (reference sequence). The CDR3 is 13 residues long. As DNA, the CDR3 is TGCAGTGAAACGGGACAAGGCACAGATACGCAGTATTTT. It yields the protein CSETGQGTDTQYF.